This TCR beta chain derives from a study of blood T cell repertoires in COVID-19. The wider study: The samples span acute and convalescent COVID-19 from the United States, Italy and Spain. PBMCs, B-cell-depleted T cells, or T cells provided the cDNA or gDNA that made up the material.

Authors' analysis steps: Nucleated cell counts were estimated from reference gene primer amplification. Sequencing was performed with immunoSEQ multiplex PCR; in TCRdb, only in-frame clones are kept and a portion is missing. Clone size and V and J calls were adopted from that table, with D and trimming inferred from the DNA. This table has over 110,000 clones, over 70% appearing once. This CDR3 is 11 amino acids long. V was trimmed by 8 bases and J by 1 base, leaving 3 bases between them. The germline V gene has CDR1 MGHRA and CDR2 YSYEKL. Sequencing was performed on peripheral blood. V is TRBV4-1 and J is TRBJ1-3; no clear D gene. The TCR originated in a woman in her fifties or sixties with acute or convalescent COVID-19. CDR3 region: CASRSGNTIYF. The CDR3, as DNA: TGCGCCAGCCGTTCTGGAAACACCATATATTTT.